This entry describes one T cell receptor beta chain. It has no known antigen specificity. No much larger clone is present one base from it, and per-base qualities are unavailable. Trimming removed 3 bases from V and 0 bases from J, leaving 12 bases between the germline ends. The germline V gene encodes CDR1 SGDLS and CDR2 YYNGEE. Including the terminal cysteine and phenylalanine, the CDR3 comprises 15 residues. CDR3 DNA only is kept here, 45 bases in frame from base 1. Receptor amplification or capture employed the immunoSEQ multiplex PCR assay. For the multiplex PCR, a mixture combining 60 forward primers for TCR Vbeta segments and 13 reverse primers for TCR Jbeta segments was used. Amplification of the CDR3 region of rearranged TCR beta genes was performed with a multiplex PCR assay on genomic DNA. Amplified TCR beta libraries were sequenced as 87-base-pair reads on the Illumina HiSeq System. The published analysis was carried out like this. In a later analysis, 70 million to 95 million unique TCR beta chains were counted across the roughly 610 repertoires, and some 10 million of these chains were shared by at least two donors. A nearest-neighbor algorithm error-corrected the raw reads and collapsed the reads into unique sequences, merging closely related sequences to remove PCR and sequencing errors. Alignment of CDR3 sequences to IMGT reference sequences was used to assign V, D and J gene segments. For a sequence to be retained, at least a six-nucleotide match to both a V gene segment and a J gene segment was required. Rearrangements were classified as productive when the CDR3 lacked stop codons and remained in frame with V and J, and all other rearrangements were classified as non-productive. Following IMGT convention, CDR3 was defined as the stretch from the second conserved V-encoded cysteine to the conserved J-encoded phenylalanine. The earlier analysis of about 620 of the donors excluded sequences that lacked an unambiguous match to a single V gene segment. An earlier analysis of approximately 590 of the donors called V segments functional above 56.7% productive rearrangements and segregating when the between-donor standard deviation exceeded 5%. A statistical classification framework was built to diagnose cytomegalovirus status from the catalog of TCR beta chain sequences. A later analysis assigned V and J genes by comparing TCR nucleotide sequences with IMGT/GENE-DB human TR gene sequences. Using the TCRdist pipeline, a later analysis assigned CDR3 sequences along with most-parsimonious VDJ recombination scenarios. In a later analysis, each TCR beta chain was defined by its CDR3 amino acid sequence together with its V-gene family, and reads without a unique V-gene family were excluded. A later analysis removed several hundred highly shared, low-generation-probability nucleotide sequences to deal with suspected cross-contamination and a sequencing artifact. In a later analysis, a clonal expansion index for each public chain was calculated from normalized within-repertoire ranks of inferred template counts. In a later analysis, generation probabilities were computed with a VDJ recombination model fitted to out-of-frame rearrangements, and the resulting probabilities were checked against IGoR. In a later analysis, TCR-TCR, TCR-HLA and TCR-CMV co-occurrence was scored with hypergeometric tests, and a repertoire-size bias correction was applied to TCR pairs. A later analysis estimated false discovery rates by permuting HLA or CMV assignments 20 times. In a later analysis, co-occurring TCRs were grouped using DBSCAN, with TCRdist sequence similarity added in when clustering inside HLA-allele-positive subsets. For co-occurrence clustering, repertoires with fewer than 30,000 or more than 120,000 public chains were excluded, along with several repertoires with anomalous nucleotide sharing. Here the immuneACCESS table is served through TCRdb, limited to in-frame sequences with V and J called. Missing clones are a known gap in these copies; in checked studies unresolved V genes cover under half, and the rest lacks a known reason. That table furnishes V, J and clone size, whereas the DNA furnished D and trimming. The sample table contains 65,000 to 90,000 clones; only one count was recorded for 76% of them. The ten top clones hold 3% of the sample.

This entry belongs to a study of cytomegalovirus exposure and HLA in healthy donors (TCRdb year 2017). Regarding the research as a whole: An earlier analysis of roughly 630 of the donors reported 250 to 300 Gb of sequence data and around 120 million unique TCR beta sequences from 150 million to 200 million T cells. On average, over 200,000 unique TCR beta nucleotide sequences were sequenced per donor among some 420 genotyped donors of the cohort, with 15% to 20% of those sequences being non-productive. In a later analysis, previously published TCR beta repertoires from about 640 donors were re-analyzed and high-resolution HLA genotyping was added so that TCR occurrence patterns could be studied. The study aimed to test whether signatures of past pathogen exposure could be identified by cataloging public T cell receptors. Besides the first cohort of roughly 660 subjects, a separate validation cohort made up of 120 different subjects was used. Donor age, sex, ethnicity and CMV serostatus were compiled together with the repertoire data. Roughly 5 DR-DQ haplotypes were handled as single units for association and clustering, since linkage in the cohort was strong. Typing coverage varied by locus: roughly 629-630 donors for A, B, C, DRB1 and DQB1; about 520 for DQA1; nearly 610 for DPA1; fewer than 480 for DPB1. All discovery cohort repertoires had been generated using a single sequencing platform. Among the roughly 400 genotyped donors, around 81% belonged to the genetic ancestry cluster associated with self-reported Caucasian donors. To decide whether each TCR beta V gene segment behaved as functional or pseudogenic, an earlier analysis of fewer than 750 of the donors relied on high-throughput TCR beta sequencing. Using immunosequencing, the study profiled T cell repertoires from 500 to 800 subjects and related those repertoires to cytomegalovirus serostatus. To predict cytomegalovirus infection status, the study combined high-throughput TCR immunosequencing, statistical association of individual TCRs with disease status, and machine learning. Genome-wide SNP genotypes for about 55% of the roughly 670 donors were used in a later genetic analysis, which treated that subset as a discovery cohort. Roughly 300 gigabases of sequencing data and tens of millions of unique TCR sequences were included in an early release covering roughly 700 HLA-typed donors. Rather than drawing on any new phenotypic data, the later analysis identified candidate immune exposures from TCR beta sequences and the way those sequences occurred across donors. Both class I and class II loci were covered by HLA typing, at four-digit resolution. The research as a whole found: In this cohort, only TCR beta chains were sequenced, and detectable features were limited by the absence of alpha or paired-chain data. According to a later analysis, most CMV-associated TCR beta chains appeared to be HLA-restricted, and the HLA associations seemed to be driven largely by CMV exposure. A later analysis associated around 16,000 TCR beta sequences with specific HLA alleles at a false discovery rate of 0.05. A cluster of highly shared sequence variants was judged likely to represent a technical artifact of the sequencing pipeline. Most TCR sequences were seen in very few donors, while some public TCRs were found in many individuals. Cytomegalovirus status was reported to be diagnosed by the classifier with high specificity and sensitivity in both the original and validation cohorts. The authors suggested that the approach could potentially be extended to other disease states and immunological phenotypes. Strong co-occurrence of HLA alleles, especially DR and DQ, made assigning TCR associations to individual alleles difficult. Correlated functional status among segregating V segments might be attributable to linkage disequilibrium, but an unknown experimental factor could not be ruled out. Because the 87-base-pair reads could not distinguish some IMGT-functional V segments, including TRBV6-2 and TRBV6-3, those segments were excluded. A later analysis reported that several top co-occurrence clusters appeared linked to parvovirus B19, influenza, CMV and Epstein-Barr virus. A further reported finding was that TCR beta sequences accurately predicted the HLA-A and HLA-B alleles for most subjects in the first cohort. Seventeen rarely observed V segments, including chromosome 9 orphons, were excluded from the earlier analysis of several hundred of the donors because counts were too low. In a later analysis, HLA-associated TCR beta chains were found to be more clonally expanded and to have lower generation probabilities than equally common non-associated chains. HLA typing was unavailable for some donors at each locus, so association tests used only the typed subset. An association between a missense DCLRE1C variant and V-gene and J-gene trimming of TCR beta chains was found in a later genetic analysis and replicated in an independent cohort. Three of the identified cytomegalovirus-associated TCR beta chains were confirmed in vitro to be specific for cytomegalovirus antigens. Sequencing depth was assumed to be roughly uniform across donors in the presence/absence analyses, though that assumption may not hold. In an earlier analysis of several hundred of the donors, most TCR beta V segments were observed in productive rearrangements about 90% or about 30% of the time, broadly matching IMGT annotations. A later genetic analysis reported fewer N-insertions in productive TCRs among donors in an Asian-associated ancestry cluster than the roughly 720-donor mean. CMV serostatus was the only immune exposure information available for the cohort. The study listed 150 to 200 TCR beta chains as associated with cytomegalovirus. A later analysis found that TCR association rates varied across HLA loci, with DRB1 alleles showing the most associated TCRs and HLA-C alleles the fewest.

The cohort consisted of 670 or so healthy bone marrow donors. All cohort members were sampled while nominally healthy, although unrecorded immune exposures were likely present. The donor was CMV seronegative and belonged to the group of over 300 seronegative cohort members. A peripheral blood sample was collected from each donor, and TCR beta sequencing was performed on peripheral blood mononuclear cells. Genomic DNA extraction from the blood cell samples was performed with the Qiagen DNeasy Blood Extraction Kit. The specimen was PBMCs. The source of this sequence is a man aged 40-55 years in good health and CMV-seronegative. The chain is made from TRBV9 and TRBJ1-1; the D gene is perhaps TRBD1, from 6 matching bases. The nucleotide sequence is given as TGTGCCAGCAGCGCCCAAGGACAGATGAACACTGAAGCTTTCTTT. Its protein reads: CASSAQGQMNTEAFF.